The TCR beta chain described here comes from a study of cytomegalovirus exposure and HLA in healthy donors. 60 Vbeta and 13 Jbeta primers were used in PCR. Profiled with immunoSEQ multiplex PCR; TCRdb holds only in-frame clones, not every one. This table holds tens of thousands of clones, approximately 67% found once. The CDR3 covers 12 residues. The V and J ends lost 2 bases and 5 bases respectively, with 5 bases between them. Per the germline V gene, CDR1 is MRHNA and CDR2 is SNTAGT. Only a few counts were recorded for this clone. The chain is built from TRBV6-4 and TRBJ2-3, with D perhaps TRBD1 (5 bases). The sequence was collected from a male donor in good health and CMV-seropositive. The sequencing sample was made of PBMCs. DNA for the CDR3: TGTGCCAGCAGTGACAGGGGAGATACGCAGTATTTT. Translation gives CASSDRGDTQYF.